The rows below give T cell receptor beta chains drawn from one sample of a study of blood T cell repertoires in COVID-19. Sequenced by immunoSEQ multiplex PCR; TCRdb stores in-frame clones only, minus some. The data hold 75,000 to 100,000 clones, with around 88% observed a single time. Specimen: peripheral blood. The receptors originated from an elderly man with acute or convalescent COVID-19. CDR3s include the opening cysteine and the closing phenylalanine or tryptophan. A D gene is named only where the DNA matches it firmly. Rows give clone size only sometimes, using once, few, many, or a class for an expanded clone.

cdr3_nt: TGTGCCAGCACCCTAGCGGGCCGACAAGAGACCCAGTACTTC
cdr3_aa: CASTLAGRQETQYF
v_call: TRBV28
clone_size: -
cdr3_length: 14
j_call: TRBJ2-5
d_call: TRBD2

cdr3_nt: TGTGCCAGCAGCCCCCGGGACAGGGAAAACATTCAGTACTTC
cdr3_aa: CASSPRDRENIQYF
v_call: TRBV5-5
clone_size: -
cdr3_length: 14
j_call: TRBJ2-4
d_call: TRBD1

cdr3_nt: TGTGCCAGCAGTTTAAGCGGGGGGAGAGCCTACGAGCAGTACTTC
cdr3_aa: CASSLSGGRAYEQYF
v_call: TRBV27
clone_size: -
cdr3_length: 15
j_call: TRBJ2-7
d_call: TRBD2

cdr3_nt: TGTGCCACCAGGGAGCGGGAGGCGGGAGATACGCAGTATTTT
cdr3_aa: CATREREAGDTQYF
v_call: TRBV10-3
clone_size: -
cdr3_length: 14
j_call: TRBJ2-3
d_call: TRBD2

cdr3_nt: TGTGCCAGCAGTTACTCGGGAGACGACTATGGCTACACCTTC
cdr3_aa: CASSYSGDDYGYTF
v_call: TRBV6-6
clone_size: -
cdr3_length: 14
j_call: TRBJ1-2
d_call: -

cdr3_nt: TGTGCCACCAGTGACCAAGTCAGGGGAACAGATACGCAGTATTTT
cdr3_aa: CATSDQVRGTDTQYF
v_call: TRBV24-1
clone_size: -
cdr3_length: 15
j_call: TRBJ2-3
d_call: -

cdr3_nt: TGTGCCAGCAGCTTAGTTTGGACAAGCTATGGCTACACCTTC
cdr3_aa: CASSLVWTSYGYTF
v_call: TRBV7-9
clone_size: -
cdr3_length: 14
j_call: TRBJ1-2
d_call: -

cdr3_nt: TGTGCCAGCAGTTCAGCGGGAGAGAGCTACAATGAGCAGTTCTTC
cdr3_aa: CASSSAGESYNEQFF
v_call: TRBV2
clone_size: -
cdr3_length: 15
j_call: TRBJ2-1
d_call: TRBD2

cdr3_nt: TGTGCCAGCAGCCAAGCAGAAAAACTGTTTTTT
cdr3_aa: CASSQAEKLFF
v_call: TRBV2
clone_size: -
cdr3_length: 11
j_call: TRBJ1-4
d_call: -

cdr3_nt: TGTGCCAGCAGCAGGCTAGCGGAAAGCACAGATACGCAGTATTTT
cdr3_aa: CASSRLAESTDTQYF
v_call: TRBV21-1
clone_size: -
cdr3_length: 15
j_call: TRBJ2-3
d_call: -

cdr3_nt: TGTGCTAGCAGCCCGCTCGTCCGGGAGAACACTGAAGCTTTCTTT
cdr3_aa: CASSPLVRENTEAFF
v_call: TRBV7-7
clone_size: -
cdr3_length: 15
j_call: TRBJ1-1
d_call: -

cdr3_nt: TGTGCCAGCAGAAGAAGGGCCTCCGGGACAGGGCACTCCGGGGAGCTGTTTTTT
cdr3_aa: CASRRRASGTGHSGELFF
v_call: TRBV27
clone_size: -
cdr3_length: 18
j_call: TRBJ2-2
d_call: TRBD1

cdr3_nt: TGTGCCAGCAGTGACGGGGACAGGGGGAATGAAAAACTGTTTTTT
cdr3_aa: CASSDGDRGNEKLFF
v_call: TRBV2
clone_size: -
cdr3_length: 15
j_call: TRBJ1-4
d_call: TRBD1

cdr3_nt: TGTGCAAGTCGCTTAGCGAGCACTAGCGGGAGGTTGTTGCATGAGCAGTTCTTC
cdr3_aa: CASRLASTSGRLLHEQFF
v_call: TRBV12-2
clone_size: -
cdr3_length: 18
j_call: TRBJ2-1
d_call: -

cdr3_nt: TGCGCCAGCAGCTTGTACGGTTCTGGCGGGGAGCTGTTTTTT
cdr3_aa: CASSLYGSGGELFF
v_call: TRBV5-1
clone_size: -
cdr3_length: 14
j_call: TRBJ2-2
d_call: -

cdr3_nt: TGCAGCGTTGGACAGGGGACCCACGAGCAGTACTTC
cdr3_aa: CSVGQGTHEQYF
v_call: TRBV29-1
clone_size: -
cdr3_length: 12
j_call: TRBJ2-7
d_call: TRBD1

cdr3_nt: TGTGCCAGCAGTTTTGAGAATTCACCCCTCCACTTT
cdr3_aa: CASSFENSPLHF
v_call: TRBV28
clone_size: -
cdr3_length: 12
j_call: TRBJ1-6
d_call: -

cdr3_nt: TGTGCCAGCAGTTTTAGAAGCGAGCAGTACTTC
cdr3_aa: CASSFRSEQYF
v_call: TRBV12-3/TRBV12-4
clone_size: -
cdr3_length: 11
j_call: TRBJ2-7
d_call: -

cdr3_nt: TGTGCCTGGAGTGCCGGGACAGGGATCATTGAAAAACTGTTTTTT
cdr3_aa: CAWSAGTGIIEKLFF
v_call: TRBV30
clone_size: -
cdr3_length: 15
j_call: TRBJ1-4
d_call: TRBD1

cdr3_nt: TGTGCCAGCAGTTACCCCTGGGGCGGGAGTTTAAATGAGCAGTTCTTC
cdr3_aa: CASSYPWGGSLNEQFF
v_call: TRBV6-5
clone_size: -
cdr3_length: 16
j_call: TRBJ2-1
d_call: TRBD2

cdr3_nt: TGTGCCAGCAGCCAAGTCACTAGCGGGTCGGCCAAAAACATTCAGTACTTC
cdr3_aa: CASSQVTSGSAKNIQYF
v_call: TRBV3-1/TRBV3-2
clone_size: -
cdr3_length: 17
j_call: TRBJ2-4
d_call: TRBD2

cdr3_nt: TGTGCCAGCAGGGCGGGACAGGGCAGGGATCAGCCCCAGCATTTT
cdr3_aa: CASRAGQGRDQPQHF
v_call: TRBV6-5
clone_size: -
cdr3_length: 15
j_call: TRBJ1-5
d_call: TRBD1

cdr3_nt: TGTGCCAGTAGTACGACAGGGTTGCGGAACGAGCAGTACTTC
cdr3_aa: CASSTTGLRNEQYF
v_call: TRBV19
clone_size: -
cdr3_length: 14
j_call: TRBJ2-7
d_call: TRBD1

cdr3_nt: TGCGCCAGCAGCCACGACAGGGGAAATGGCTACACCTTC
cdr3_aa: CASSHDRGNGYTF
v_call: TRBV4-3
clone_size: once
cdr3_length: 13
j_call: TRBJ1-2
d_call: TRBD1

cdr3_nt: TGTGCCAGCAGCCCCGGGACTAGCCTTTACAATGAGCAGTTCTTC
cdr3_aa: CASSPGTSLYNEQFF
v_call: TRBV7-9
clone_size: -
cdr3_length: 15
j_call: TRBJ2-1
d_call: TRBD2

cdr3_nt: TGTGCCAGCAGCCCCGCCGGTACCGGGGAGCTGTTTTTT
cdr3_aa: CASSPAGTGELFF
v_call: TRBV7-3
clone_size: -
cdr3_length: 13
j_call: TRBJ2-2
d_call: -

cdr3_nt: TGTGCCAGCAGTTTATTGGACAGGGACCTGAACACTGAAGCTTTCTTT
cdr3_aa: CASSLLDRDLNTEAFF
v_call: TRBV28
clone_size: -
cdr3_length: 16
j_call: TRBJ1-1
d_call: TRBD1

cdr3_nt: TGTGCCATCAGAACAGGGTTAGCGGAAAAACTGTTTTTT
cdr3_aa: CAIRTGLAEKLFF
v_call: TRBV10-3
clone_size: -
cdr3_length: 13
j_call: TRBJ1-4
d_call: -

cdr3_nt: TGTGCCAGCAGCGGAACAGGGATACGGAACACCGGGGAGCTGTTTTTT
cdr3_aa: CASSGTGIRNTGELFF
v_call: TRBV7-9
clone_size: -
cdr3_length: 16
j_call: TRBJ2-2
d_call: -

cdr3_nt: TGTGCCAGCAGTTCAGGTGCAACTAATGAAAAACTGTTTTTT
cdr3_aa: CASSSGATNEKLFF
v_call: TRBV28
clone_size: -
cdr3_length: 14
j_call: TRBJ1-4
d_call: -

cdr3_nt: TGTGCCACCAGCAGAGATCTACGCGAGCAGTTCTTC
cdr3_aa: CATSRDLREQFF
v_call: TRBV15
clone_size: -
cdr3_length: 12
j_call: TRBJ2-1
d_call: -

cdr3_nt: TGTGCCAGCAGCACCCCCGGACAGAGACAAGAGACCCAGTACTTC
cdr3_aa: CASSTPGQRQETQYF
v_call: TRBV5-4
clone_size: -
cdr3_length: 15
j_call: TRBJ2-5
d_call: -

cdr3_nt: TGTGCCAGAAGCTTGAGTACCGGAGTGAACACTGAAGCTTTCTTT
cdr3_aa: CARSLSTGVNTEAFF
v_call: TRBV5-3
clone_size: -
cdr3_length: 15
j_call: TRBJ1-1
d_call: -

cdr3_nt: TGCGCCAGCAGTCTTGGTCCTAGCGGGAGGCCCACAGATACGCAGTATTTT
cdr3_aa: CASSLGPSGRPTDTQYF
v_call: TRBV5-1
clone_size: -
cdr3_length: 17
j_call: TRBJ2-3
d_call: TRBD2

cdr3_nt: TGTGCCAGCAGCTTGGGACTCTCGGGGGCCAACGTCCTGACTTTC
cdr3_aa: CASSLGLSGANVLTF
v_call: TRBV5-6
clone_size: -
cdr3_length: 15
j_call: TRBJ2-6
d_call: -

cdr3_nt: TGCAGTGCTAGGGACACCCCTGAAGCTTTCTTT
cdr3_aa: CSARDTPEAFF
v_call: TRBV20-1
clone_size: -
cdr3_length: 11
j_call: TRBJ1-1
d_call: -

cdr3_nt: TGTGCCAGCAGCGTCGGAGCGGGACCTACAGATACGCAGTATTTT
cdr3_aa: CASSVGAGPTDTQYF
v_call: TRBV9
clone_size: -
cdr3_length: 15
j_call: TRBJ2-3
d_call: TRBD2

cdr3_nt: TGCGCCAGCAGCCAAGGTACTTCCTTCACAGATACGCAGTATTTT
cdr3_aa: CASSQGTSFTDTQYF
v_call: TRBV4-3
clone_size: -
cdr3_length: 15
j_call: TRBJ2-3
d_call: -

cdr3_nt: TGTGCCACCAGTCCGGGACAGGGAGTTTCCGGGGAGCTGTTTTTT
cdr3_aa: CATSPGQGVSGELFF
v_call: TRBV24-1
clone_size: -
cdr3_length: 15
j_call: TRBJ2-2
d_call: TRBD1

cdr3_nt: TGTGCCAGCAGCGAGCGAGACAGGATAGATACGCAGTATTTT
cdr3_aa: CASSERDRIDTQYF
v_call: TRBV9
clone_size: -
cdr3_length: 14
j_call: TRBJ2-3
d_call: -

cdr3_nt: TGTGCCAGCAGCTCCCGTGGTAGCGGGAGGGTGGTAGATACGCAGTATTTT
cdr3_aa: CASSSRGSGRVVDTQYF
v_call: TRBV9
clone_size: -
cdr3_length: 17
j_call: TRBJ2-3
d_call: TRBD2

cdr3_nt: TGTGCCAGCAGCCCAGGGGGGAACTATGGCTACACCTTC
cdr3_aa: CASSPGGNYGYTF
v_call: TRBV28
clone_size: -
cdr3_length: 13
j_call: TRBJ1-2
d_call: TRBD1